Below are 13 T cell receptor beta chains sequenced from a single sample in a study of PD-1 blockade in mismatch repair-deficient tumors. The time point denotes: approximately nine-day in vitro stimulation with candidate neoantigen peptide 3. These TCRs' antigens remain unknown. Sequencing was performed with immunoSEQ multiplex PCR; in TCRdb, only in-frame clones are kept and a portion is missing. Among about 9,500 clones, around 90% were seen once, and the ten largest hold approximately 9.9%. Sequencing was performed on cells cultured in vitro, taken from a patient treated with pembrolizumab. These receptors all stem from an adult with mismatch repair-deficient cancer.

The chain links TRBV28 to TRBJ1-6; the D gene is possibly TRBD1 (5 bases). Germline V gives CDR1 MDHEN, CDR2 SYDVKM. This CDR3 region has 17 residues. Trimming stripped 3 bases from V and 5 bases from J, with 17 bases between. The CDR3 bases are TGTGCCAGCAGTTTGTGGGCTGGGCAGGGCCATAATTCACCCCTCCACTTT. Its translation: CASSLWAGQGHNSPLHF.

The chain uses TRBV30 and TRBJ2-4; D ambiguous. The CDR3 has 12 residues. Germline-derived CDR1 and CDR2 are GTSNPN and SVGIG (reference sequence). Trimming left V 5 bases short and J 8 bases short, with 13 bases between. The CDR3 DNA is TGTGCCTGGTGGAGTGGCGGTTACATTCAGTACTTC. It codes for CAWWSGGYIQYF. Looking up the rest from reference TRBV30 and TRBJ2-4 gives the full variable domain: SQTIHQWPATLVQPVGSPLSLECTVEGTSNPNLYWYRQAAGRGLQLLFYSVGIGQISSEVPQNLSASRPQDRQFILSSKKLLLSDSGFYLCAWWSGGYIQYFGAGTRLSVL.

The chain employs TRBV18 and TRBJ1-2; D is possibly TRBD1 (5 bases). This CDR3 is 15 amino acids long. V lost 3 bases and J 5 bases, leaving 16 bases between the germline ends. Per the germline V gene, CDR1 is KGHSH and CDR2 is LQKENI. In nucleotides, the CDR3 is TGTGCCAGCTCACCGTTCGACAGCGAATCATATGGCTACACCTTC. The encoded protein is CASSPFDSESYGYTF.

The chain carries TRBV7-3 and TRBJ1-1; the D gene is possibly TRBD1 (5 bases). The ends were cut back, 2 bases at V and 3 bases at J, with 7 bases in the middle. Germline CDR1 reads SGHTA; CDR2 reads FQGTGA. The CDR3 totals 13 residues. CDR3 residues: CASSLDSYTEAFF. CDR3 nucleotides: TGTGCCAGCAGCTTAGACAGCTACACTGAAGCTTTCTTT.

The genes are TRBV18 and TRBJ2-1, with D possibly TRBD2 on 6 matching bases. The CDR3 is made up of 13 amino acids. Trimming pared 0 bases from V and 6 bases from J, leaving 6 bases between. Germline V lookup: CDR1 KGHSH, CDR2 LQKENI. CDR3 nucleotide sequence: TGTGCCAGCTCACCACCGGGGGGCAATGAGCAGTTCTTC. It translates to CASSPPGGNEQFF.

The rearrangement joins TRBV11-2 to TRBJ1-1; no reliable D call. CDR3 length: 13 residues. V lost 2 bases and J lost 14, with 18 bases in between. In germline, CDR1 is SGHAT, CDR2 FQNNGV. The CDR3, as DNA: TGTGCCAGCAGCTTATGGGGTCGGCTAAATGTCTTCTTT. Encoded protein: CASSLWGRLNVFF.

The chain links TRBV28 to TRBJ1-4, with a tentative D call TRBD1 (5 bases). Looked up from germline, CDR1 is MDHEN and CDR2 is SYDVKM. V shed 5 bases and J shed 2 bases, with 12 bases lying between them. The length of the CDR3 is 15 residues. CDR3 DNA: TGTGCCAGCAGTCCCCTTCCAGGGACTAATGAAAAACTGTTTTTT. Translating it yields CASSPLPGTNEKLFF.

The V and J genes are TRBV14 and TRBJ2-7, with TRBD1 matching over 7 bases. The J segment lost 1 base and the V segment lost 3 bases, leaving 9 bases of the junction unmatched. This CDR3 spans 16 amino acids. Germline values: CDR1 SGHDN, CDR2 FVKESK. The CDR3 DNA sequence: TGTGCCAGCAGCCATGGGGCTGGACAGGAGTCCTACGAGCAGTACTTC. Translating it yields CASSHGAGQESYEQYF.

CDR3: CASSEAFRINEQFF. The CDR3 nucleotides are TGTGCCAGCAGTGAAGCGTTTAGAATCAATGAGCAGTTCTTC. V is TRBV2 and J is TRBJ2-1, with unresolved D. Trimming stripped 0 bases from V and 6 bases from J, with 9 bases between. Germline CDR1 SNHLY, CDR2 FYNNEI. The CDR3 is 14 amino acids.

The V and J genes are TRBV7-9 and TRBJ1-4; 8 bases agree with TRBD1. V lost 2 bases to trimming and J lost 3 bases; unmatched junction nucleotides: 5. The CDR3 sequence is 16 residues long. The germline V gene has CDR1 SEHNR and CDR2 FQNEAQ (reference sequence). CDR3 sequence: CASSLLDRGANEKLFF. As DNA, the CDR3 is TGTGCCAGCAGCTTACTCGACAGGGGTGCTAATGAAAAACTGTTTTTT.

The rearrangement uses TRBV7-9 and TRBJ2-7; D possibly uses TRBD1 or TRBD2 (5 bases each). Trimming cost V 3 bases and J 0 bases, with 12 bases left between them. Germline V gene data show CDR1 as SEHNR and CDR2 as FQNEAQ (reference sequence). The CDR3 contains 15 residues. The CDR3 DNA follows: TGTGCCAGCAGCTTGGGACGGACTCTCTCCTACGAGCAGTACTTC. Its translation: CASSLGRTLSYEQYF.

V usage is TRBV27 and J usage is TRBJ2-7; unclear D gene. Germline lookup yields CDR1 MNHEY and CDR2 SMNVEV (reference sequence). The CDR3 is 16 amino acids. The V end was cut by 3 bases, the J end by 2 bases, with 17 bases between. The CDR3 spells CASSFRPSNGPYEQYF. DNA for the CDR3: TGTGCCAGCAGTTTTCGACCTAGTAATGGGCCCTACGAGCAGTACTTC.

V and J are TRBV11-2 and TRBJ2-1, with TRBD2 identical over 10 bases. CDR1 is SGHAT and CDR2 is FQNNGV in the germline V gene. This CDR3 comprises 18 residues. Trimming removed 1 base from V and 0 bases from J; junction bases left unmatched: 6. This CDR3 reads CASSLVAGGLSSYNEQFF. The DNA for the CDR3 is TGTGCCAGCAGCTTAGTAGCGGGAGGATTGAGCTCCTACAATGAGCAGTTCTTC.